Listed here are 18 T cell receptor beta chains from one sample, sequenced in a study of cytomegalovirus exposure and HLA in healthy donors. The study ran its PCR with 60 Vbeta and 13 Jbeta primers. Only in-frame clones appear in the TCRdb table, and some are missing; sequencing was by immunoSEQ multiplex PCR. The sample includes 90,000 to 95,000 clones, over 75% of them seen just once. Input material: PBMCs. These receptors were taken from a man in his late teens or twenties in good health and CMV-seronegative.

This sequence joins TRBV29-1 and TRBJ1-2; D is ambiguous. CDR1 and CDR2 from the germline V gene are SQVTM and ANQGSEA. CDR3 size: 12 residues. Trimming removed 6 bases at V and 4 bases at J, with 12 bases between. Here the CDR3 reads CSVSRSSYGYTF. In DNA, the CDR3 is TGCAGCGTCTCTAGGTCTAGCTATGGCTACACCTTC.

This clone was seen a few times. V usage is TRBV6-1 and J usage is TRBJ2-5, with 9 bases lining up with TRBD1. This CDR3 is built from 15 residues. Per the germline V gene, CDR1 is MNHNS and CDR2 is SASEGT. J gave up 1 base and V 6 bases, and 6 bases lay outside the gene matches. CDR3 sequence reads: CASSWATGGQETQYF. The CDR3 DNA sequence: TGTGCCAGCAGCTGGGCGACAGGGGGCCAAGAGACCCAGTACTTC.

This chain joins TRBV9 and TRBJ2-7; D is undetermined. V was shortened by 1 base and J by 2 bases, with 10 bases between the two germline ends. The germline V gene has CDR1 SGDLS and CDR2 YYNGEE. The CDR3 loop spans 14 amino acids. The CDR3 nucleotides read TGTGCCAGCAGCGTAAGCGACGGAACCTACGAGCAGTACTTC. Translated: CASSVSDGTYEQYF. Supplemented by reference TRBV9 and TRBJ2-7, the full variable domain reads DSGVTQTPKHLITATGQRVTLRCSPRSGDLSVYWYQQSLDQGLQFLIQYYNGEERAKGNILERFSAQQFPDLHSELNLSSLELGDSALYFCASSVSDGTYEQYFGPGTRLTVT.

The chain recombines TRBV13 with TRBJ1-1, with unresolved D. Germline CDR1 is PRHDT and CDR2 is FYEKMQ (reference sequence). V was trimmed by 4 bases and J by 1 base, leaving 7 bases between them. The CDR3 consists of 13 residues. CDR3 amino acids: CASSSGENTEAFF. CDR3 DNA: TGTGCCAGCAGCTCCGGGGAGAACACTGAAGCTTTCTTT.

The chain uses TRBV28 and TRBJ2-1; D remains ambiguous. Germline lookup yields CDR1 MDHEN and CDR2 SYDVKM. Trimming left V 3 bases short and J 4 bases short, with 13 bases between. The CDR3 covers 15 residues. CDR3: CASSLARFGYNEQFF. Written as DNA, the CDR3 is TGTGCCAGCAGTTTGGCCCGTTTCGGGTACAATGAGCAGTTCTTC. The variable domain in full, with the rest retrieved from reference TRBV28 and TRBJ2-1, is DVKVTQSSRYLVKRTGEKVFLECVQDMDHENMFWYRQDPGLGLRLIYFSYDVKMKEKGDIPEGYSVSREKKERFSLILESASTNQTSMYLCASSLARFGYNEQFFGPGTRLTVL.

The rearrangement joins TRBV7-2 to TRBJ2-5; TRBD1 aligns across 7 bases. The DNA matches TRBJ2-7 better at its end, which makes the J call doubtful. The CDR3 contains 15 residues. The germline V gene encodes CDR1 SGHTA and CDR2 FQGNSA. CDR3 nucleotides: TGTGCCAGCAGCTTAGATGCAGGGGGAACATACGAGCAGTACTTC. It yields the protein CASSLDAGGTYEQYF.

This clone was seen a single time. The V gene is TRBV27, the J gene TRBJ1-2, with D tentatively TRBD1 (6 bases). CDR3 length equals 14 residues. Trimming pared 3 bases from V and 2 bases from J, leaving 10 bases between. Germline V gives CDR1 MNHEY, CDR2 SMNVEV (reference sequence). CDR3 bases: TGTGCCAGCAGTTTGACGGACAGAAACTATGGCTACACCTTC. Its translation is CASSLTDRNYGYTF.

CDR3 nucleotides: TGCGCCAGCAACCCCGGGACAGCAGTCACAGATACGCAGTATTTT. Its protein product is CASNPGTAVTDTQYF. V is TRBV10-1 and J is TRBJ2-3, with TRBD1 identical over 7 bases. This CDR3 comprises 15 residues. Germline V gene lookup returns CDR1 WNHNN and CDR2 SYGVQD (reference sequence). J gave up 2 bases and V 7 bases, and 9 bases lay outside the gene matches.

The rearrangement joins TRBV5-4 to TRBJ2-7; TRBD2 agrees at 11 bases. The junction had 15 bases not matched to a gene; V was cut back by 3 bases and J by 7 bases. The CDR3 totals 17 residues. Germline-derived CDR1 and CDR2 are SGHNT and YYREEE (reference sequence). CDR3 amino acids: CASSSLNSLAGGKEQYF. DNA of the CDR3: TGTGCCAGCAGCTCGCTAAATTCGCTAGCGGGGGGAAAAGAGCAGTACTTC.

A note on this clone: The junction shows a germline mismatch at one end, possibly a read error. J is TRBJ2-1 and V is TRBV7-2; D might be TRBD1 (6 bases). The CDR3 has 13 residues. Per germline, CDR1 SGHTA and CDR2 FQGNSA. CDR3 sequence reads: CASSLGQPNERFF. The CDR3, as DNA: TGTGCCAGCAGCTTGGGACAACCCAATGAGCGGTTCTTC. Looking up the rest from reference TRBV7-2 and TRBJ2-1 gives the full variable domain: GAGVSQSPSNKVTEKGKDVELRCDPISGHTALYWYRQSLGQGLEFLIYFQGNSAPDKSGLPSDRFSAERTGGSVSTLTIQRTQQEDSAVYLCASSLGQPNERFFGPGTRLTVL.

Written as DNA, the CDR3 is TGTGCCAGCAGCGAATCGGGTCGGGTAAACACTGAAGCTTTCTTT. Translated: CASSESGRVNTEAFF. V usage is TRBV9 and J usage is TRBJ1-1, with D unclear. V lost 3 bases and J 2 bases, leaving 14 bases between the germline ends. CDR1 and CDR2 (germline): SGDLS, YYNGEE. The CDR3 covers 15 residues.

The rearrangement links TRBV6-5 to TRBJ1-3; perhaps TRBD1 as D (5 bases). This CDR3 has 14 residues. Germline V CDR1 and CDR2: MNHEY, SVGAGI. With 4 bases removed from V and 4 bases from J, the gap between germline ends came to 11 bases. The DNA of the CDR3 is TGTGCCAGCAGTTGGGGCAGCGTGGGAAACACCATATATTTT. It encodes CASSWGSVGNTIYF.

This rearrangement joins TRBV2 to TRBJ2-7, with 8 bases aligning to TRBD1. J lost 2 bases, V lost 6 bases, and 9 bases had no gene match. The V gene's germline CDR1 is SNHLY and CDR2 FYNNEI. This CDR3 spans 15 amino acids. The CDR3 protein is CASRFLGQGTYEQYF. CDR3 DNA: TGTGCCAGCAGATTTCTTGGACAGGGTACCTACGAGCAGTACTTC. Full variable domain (outside the CDR3, taken from reference TRBV2 and TRBJ2-7): EPEVTQTPSHQVTQMGQEVILRCVPISNHLYFYWYRQILGQKVEFLVSFYNNEISEKSEIFDDQFSVERPDGSNFTLKIRSTKLEDSAMYFCASRFLGQGTYEQYFGPGTRLTVT.

The table lists this clone with a few counts. The J gene is TRBJ1-4, the V gene TRBV11-2, with D hard to call. Per the germline V gene, CDR1 is SGHAT and CDR2 is FQNNGV. The CDR3 runs to 15 residues. The germline V and J ends were trimmed by 1 base and 8 bases, with 14 bases remaining between them. CDR3 sequence: CASSLGVRVGEKLFF. The CDR3 DNA follows: TGTGCCAGCAGCTTAGGGGTCCGGGTAGGAGAAAAACTGTTTTTT.

The J gene is TRBJ1-2, the V gene TRBV5-8; no definite D call. V gave up 2 bases and J gave up 0 bases, with 11 bases separating them. Germline V lookup: CDR1 SGHTS, CDR2 YDEGEE. The CDR3 is 15 residues long. In DNA form, the CDR3 reads TGTGCCAGCAGCTTATCAGGACTACCTAACTATGGCTACACCTTC. Amino acids: CASSLSGLPNYGYTF. Full variable domain (remainder filled in from reference TRBV5-8 and TRBJ1-2): EAGVTQSPTHLIKTRGQQATLRCSPISGHTSVYWYQQALGLGLQFLLWYDEGEERNRGNFPPRFSGRQFPNYSSELNVNALELEDSALYLCASSLSGLPNYGYTFGSGTRLTVV.

CDR3: CASSRGTGRTDTQYF. The CDR3 DNA reads as TGTGCCAGCAGCCGCGGGACAGGCCGCACAGATACGCAGTATTTT. The V and J genes are TRBV7-9 and TRBJ2-3, with 8 nucleotides matching TRBD1. CDR1 and CDR2 (germline): SEHNR, FQNEAQ (reference sequence). The CDR3 length is 15 residues. The V segment lost 5 bases and the J segment 1 base; nucleotides outside the gene matches: 5.

The DNA for the CDR3 is TGTGCCATCAGTGAGGGGGGACAAACCGGGGAGCTGTTTTTT. Protein sequence: CAISEGGQTGELFF. The J gene is TRBJ2-2, the V gene TRBV10-3; tentative D call: TRBD1 (6 bases). The CDR3 has 14 amino acids. Germline assignment: CDR1 ENHRY and CDR2 SYGVKD. Trimming took off 2 bases at V and 5 bases at J, with 9 bases between the two ends.

The rearrangement uses TRBV12-5 and TRBJ2-2, with D perhaps matching TRBD2 (6 bases). This CDR3 is built from 18 residues. Germline V CDR1 and CDR2: LGHNT, FRNRAP. Trimming cost V 3 bases and J 1 base, with 18 bases left between them. CDR3 nucleotide sequence: TGTGCTAGTGGTTTTAATCCCGGAGCGGGTTTGAACACCGGGGAGCTGTTTTTT. Amino acids: CASGFNPGAGLNTGELFF.